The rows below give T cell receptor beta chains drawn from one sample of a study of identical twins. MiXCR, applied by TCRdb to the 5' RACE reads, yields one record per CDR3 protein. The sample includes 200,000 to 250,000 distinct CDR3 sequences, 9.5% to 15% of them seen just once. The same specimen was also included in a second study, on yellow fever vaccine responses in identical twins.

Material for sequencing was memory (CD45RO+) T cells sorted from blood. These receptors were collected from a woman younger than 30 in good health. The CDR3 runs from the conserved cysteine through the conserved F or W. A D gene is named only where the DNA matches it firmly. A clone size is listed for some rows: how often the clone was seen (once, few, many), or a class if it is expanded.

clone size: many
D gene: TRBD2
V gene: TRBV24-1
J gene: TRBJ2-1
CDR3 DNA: TGTGCCACCAGTGATCTAGCGGGAGGCAGTTACAATGAGCAGTTCTTC
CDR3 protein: CATSDLAGGSYNEQFF

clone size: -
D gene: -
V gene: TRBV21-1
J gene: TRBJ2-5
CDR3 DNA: TGTGCCAGCAGCTCCCGGCAGGAGACCCAGTACTTC
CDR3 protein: CASSSRQETQYF

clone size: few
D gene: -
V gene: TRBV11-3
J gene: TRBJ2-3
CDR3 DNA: TGTGCCAGCAGCTTAGATGGTGCGGGAACAGATACGCAGTATTTT
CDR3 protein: CASSLDGAGTDTQYF

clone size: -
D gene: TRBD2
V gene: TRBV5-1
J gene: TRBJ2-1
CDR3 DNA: TGCGCCAGCAGCCCCGGGACGACTAGCTGGTTCTATGAGCAGTTCTTC
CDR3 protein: CASSPGTTSWFYEQFF

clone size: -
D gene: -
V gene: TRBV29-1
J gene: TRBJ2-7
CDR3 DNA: TGCAGCGTTTTCGTGGGAGGCACCTCCTACGAGCAGTACTTC
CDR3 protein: CSVFVGGTSYEQYF

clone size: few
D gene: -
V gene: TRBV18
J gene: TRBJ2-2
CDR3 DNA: TGTGCCAGCTCCCTCAACGCGGAGACTTTTACCGGGGAGCTGTTTTTT
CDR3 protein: CASSLNAETFTGELFF

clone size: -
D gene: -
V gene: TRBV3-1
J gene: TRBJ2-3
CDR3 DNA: TGTGCCAGCAGCCCGCAGGCCGCAGATACGCAGTATTTT
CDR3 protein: CASSPQAADTQYF

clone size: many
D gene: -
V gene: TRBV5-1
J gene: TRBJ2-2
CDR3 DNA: TGCGCCAGCAGCTCGACAGTAGGGGCGAACACCGGGGAGCTGTTTTTT
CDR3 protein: CASSSTVGANTGELFF

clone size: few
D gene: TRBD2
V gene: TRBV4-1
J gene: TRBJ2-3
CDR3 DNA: TGCGCCAGCAGCCCCACCAGCGGGAGGGGGGCAGATACGCAGTATTTT
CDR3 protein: CASSPTSGRGADTQYF

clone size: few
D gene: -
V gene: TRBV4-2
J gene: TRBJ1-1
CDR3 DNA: TGTGCCAGCAGCCACTCGGACTTCTTGAACACTGAAGCTTTCTTT
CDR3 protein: CASSHSDFLNTEAFF

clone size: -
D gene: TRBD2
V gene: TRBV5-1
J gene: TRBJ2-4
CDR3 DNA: TGCGCCAGCAGCGGATCGACTAGCGGGGGCCGGATTCAGTACTTC
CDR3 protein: CASSGSTSGGRIQYF

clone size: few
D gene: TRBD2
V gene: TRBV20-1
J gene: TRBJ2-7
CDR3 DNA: TGCAGTGCCCAGAAGGTGGGAGGGATCTACGAGCAGTACTTC
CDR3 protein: CSAQKVGGIYEQYF

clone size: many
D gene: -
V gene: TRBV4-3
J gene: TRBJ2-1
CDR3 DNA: TGCGCCAGCAGCCAAAACCCGTCTGGCAATGAGCAGTTCTTC
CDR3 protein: CASSQNPSGNEQFF

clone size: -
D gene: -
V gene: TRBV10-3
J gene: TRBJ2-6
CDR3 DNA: TGTGCCATCACCCCGGGACAAGGTTCCGGGGCCAACGTCCTGACTTTC
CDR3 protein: CAITPGQGSGANVLTF

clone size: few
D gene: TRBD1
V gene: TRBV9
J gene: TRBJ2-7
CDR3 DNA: TGTGCCAGCAGCGTAGACCCGGGACAGCTCTACGAGCAGTACTTC
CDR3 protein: CASSVDPGQLYEQYF

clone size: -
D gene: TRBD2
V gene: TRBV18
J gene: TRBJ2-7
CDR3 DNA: TGTGCCAGCTCACCAGGGACTAGCGGGTACGAGCAGTACTTC
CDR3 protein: CASSPGTSGYEQYF

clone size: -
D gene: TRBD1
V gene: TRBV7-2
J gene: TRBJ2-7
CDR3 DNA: TGTGCCAGCAGCTTGATGGACAGGGCGAGTAACGAGCAGTACTTC
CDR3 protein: CASSLMDRASNEQYF

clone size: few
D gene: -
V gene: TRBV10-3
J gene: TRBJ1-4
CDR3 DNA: TGTGCCATCAGTGAGGCGGGGATCGGTGAAAAACTGTTTTTT
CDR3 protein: CAISEAGIGEKLFF

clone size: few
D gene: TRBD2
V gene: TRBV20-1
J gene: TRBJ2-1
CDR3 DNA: TGCAGTGCTGGCGGACTAGCGGGGGTGGGGAATGAGCAGTTCTTC
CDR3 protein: CSAGGLAGVGNEQFF

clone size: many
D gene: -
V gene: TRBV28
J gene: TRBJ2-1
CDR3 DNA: TGTGCCAGCAGTTTAGTGGGACAGCGGGTAAACAATGAGCAGTTCTTC
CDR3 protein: CASSLVGQRVNNEQFF

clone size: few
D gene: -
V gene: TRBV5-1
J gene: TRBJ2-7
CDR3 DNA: TGCGCCAGCAGTACATCCGCGGGGGCTTACGAGCAGTACTTC
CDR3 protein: CASSTSAGAYEQYF

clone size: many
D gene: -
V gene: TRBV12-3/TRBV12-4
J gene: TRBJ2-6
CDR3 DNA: TGTGCCAGCAGTCACAGGGTCTCTGGGGCCAACGTCCTGACTTTC
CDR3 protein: CASSHRVSGANVLTF

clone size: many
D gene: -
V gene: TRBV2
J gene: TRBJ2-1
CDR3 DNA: TGTGCCAGCAACGGGGGCAAGCAGTTCTTC
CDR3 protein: CASNGGKQFF

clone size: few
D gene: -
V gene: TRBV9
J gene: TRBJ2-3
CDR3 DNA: TGTGCCAGCAAAGAAGGGGATGAGCCAGATACGCAGTATTTT
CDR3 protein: CASKEGDEPDTQYF

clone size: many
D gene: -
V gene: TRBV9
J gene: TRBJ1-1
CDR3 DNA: TGTGCCAGCAGCCCAGGGACATTTAGCAACACTGAAGCTTTCTTT
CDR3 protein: CASSPGTFSNTEAFF

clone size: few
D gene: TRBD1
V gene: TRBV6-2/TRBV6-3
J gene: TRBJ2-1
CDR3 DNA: TGTGCCAGCAGTTACCCTTACAAAACTGGGACAGGGAGCGGTGAGCAGTTCTTC
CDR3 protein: CASSYPYKTGTGSGEQFF

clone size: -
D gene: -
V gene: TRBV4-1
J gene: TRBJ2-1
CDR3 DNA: TGCGCCAGCAGCCAAGAGATAAGGGCCTATGAGCAGTTCTTC
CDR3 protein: CASSQEIRAYEQFF

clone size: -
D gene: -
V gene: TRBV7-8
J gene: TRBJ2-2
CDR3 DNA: TGTGCCAGCAGCCCCGTGGTTAGTGGCACCGGGGAGCTGTTTTTT
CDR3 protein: CASSPVVSGTGELFF

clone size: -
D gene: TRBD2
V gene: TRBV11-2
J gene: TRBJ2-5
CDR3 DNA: TGTGCCAGCAGCTTTAGCGGGAGGCTCCAAGAGACCCAGTACTTC
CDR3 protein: CASSFSGRLQETQYF

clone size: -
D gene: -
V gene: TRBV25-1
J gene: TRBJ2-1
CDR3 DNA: TGTGCCAGCAGTGAACACGCCGAGGGGCAGTTCTTC
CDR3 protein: CASSEHAEGQFF

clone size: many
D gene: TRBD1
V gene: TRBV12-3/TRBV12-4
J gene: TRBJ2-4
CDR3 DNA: TGTGCCACTGGACAGGGAGAAGCCAAAAACATTCAGTACTTC
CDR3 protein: CATGQGEAKNIQYF

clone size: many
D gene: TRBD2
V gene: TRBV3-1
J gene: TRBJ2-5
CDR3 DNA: TGTGCCAGCAGCCAGAGTACTAGCGGGGGTGGTGAGACCCAGTACTTC
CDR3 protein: CASSQSTSGGGETQYF

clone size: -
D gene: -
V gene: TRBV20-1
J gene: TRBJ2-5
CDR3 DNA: TGCAGTGCTCCCCGGGCGGGAAAGGAAGAGACCCAGTACTTC
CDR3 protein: CSAPRAGKEETQYF

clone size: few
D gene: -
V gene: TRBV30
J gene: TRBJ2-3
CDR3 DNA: TGTGCCTGGAGTTTCCCGACCAACACAGATACGCAGTATTTT
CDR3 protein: CAWSFPTNTDTQYF

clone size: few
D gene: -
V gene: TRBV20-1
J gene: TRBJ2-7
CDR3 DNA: TGCAGTGCTAGAGATTACACCGAGAGCTCCTACGAGCAGTACTTC
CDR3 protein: CSARDYTESSYEQYF

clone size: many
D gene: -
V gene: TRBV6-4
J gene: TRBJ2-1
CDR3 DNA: TGTGCCAGCAGTGGGGTAGCGGATCCCTACAATGAGCAGTTCTTC
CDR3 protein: CASSGVADPYNEQFF

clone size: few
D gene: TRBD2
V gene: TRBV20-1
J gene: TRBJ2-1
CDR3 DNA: TGCAGTGCTGTCCCACTAGCGGGAGTCTACAATGAGCAGTTCTTC
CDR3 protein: CSAVPLAGVYNEQFF

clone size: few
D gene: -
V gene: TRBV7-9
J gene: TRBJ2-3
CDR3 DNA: TGTGCCAGCAGACGCACAGGGTTCTCTAGCACAGATACGCAGTATTTT
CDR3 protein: CASRRTGFSSTDTQYF

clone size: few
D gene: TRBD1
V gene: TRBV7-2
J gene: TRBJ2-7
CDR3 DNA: TGTGCCAGCAGGCCTACAGGGGGACCAACCTACGAGCAGTACTTC
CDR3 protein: CASRPTGGPTYEQYF

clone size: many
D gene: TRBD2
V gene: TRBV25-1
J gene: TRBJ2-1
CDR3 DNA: TGTGCCAGCAGTGGAGGGACTAGCAGTTACAATGAGCAGTTCTTC
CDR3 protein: CASSGGTSSYNEQFF

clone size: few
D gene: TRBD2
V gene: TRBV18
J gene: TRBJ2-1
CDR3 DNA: TGTGCCAGCTCACCTCGCGGTAGCGGGAGTGCAGGCATATACAATGAGCAGTTCTTC
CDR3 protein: CASSPRGSGSAGIYNEQFF

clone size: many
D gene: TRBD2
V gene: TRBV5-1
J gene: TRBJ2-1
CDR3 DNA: TGCGCCAGCAGCTTGTCTTCAGCGGGAGGGCCGGACAATGAGCAGTTCTTC
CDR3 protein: CASSLSSAGGPDNEQFF

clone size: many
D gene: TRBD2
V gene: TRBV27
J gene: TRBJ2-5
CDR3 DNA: TGTGCCAGCAGTTGGAGCGGGGGTACCGTCCAAGAGACCCAGTACTTC
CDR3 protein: CASSWSGGTVQETQYF

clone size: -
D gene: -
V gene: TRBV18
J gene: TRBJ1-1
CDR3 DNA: TGTGCCAGCTCACCACGTCAGGGTGAGGAAGCTTTCTTT
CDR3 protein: CASSPRQGEEAFF

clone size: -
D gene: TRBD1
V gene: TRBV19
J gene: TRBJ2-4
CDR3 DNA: TGTGCCAGTACCATCACGGGACAGGGAGGAAACATTCAGTACTTC
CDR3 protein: CASTITGQGGNIQYF

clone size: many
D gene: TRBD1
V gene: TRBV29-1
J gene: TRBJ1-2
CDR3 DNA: TGCAGCGTTGACACCCTCGGGACAGGGGATGGCTACACCTTC
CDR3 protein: CSVDTLGTGDGYTF

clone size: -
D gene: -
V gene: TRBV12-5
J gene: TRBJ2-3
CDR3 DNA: TGTGCTAGTGGTTTGGACGCCGGTTTTTTGACGCAGTATTTT
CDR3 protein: CASGLDAGFLTQYF

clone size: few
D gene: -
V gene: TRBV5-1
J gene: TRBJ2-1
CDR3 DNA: TGCGCCAGCAGCTTACCAACCGCCTCAGGGAATGAGCAGTTCTTC
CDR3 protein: CASSLPTASGNEQFF

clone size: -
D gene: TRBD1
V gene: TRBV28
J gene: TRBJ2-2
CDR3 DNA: TGTGCCAGCAGTTTAGGACAGGGGGCGCTTGGCTACACCGGGGAGCTGTTTTTT
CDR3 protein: CASSLGQGALGYTGELFF

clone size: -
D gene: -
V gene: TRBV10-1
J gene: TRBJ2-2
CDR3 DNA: TGCGCCAGCCATACTAGCAGCATCATCCACGCGAACACCGGGGAGCTGTTTTTT
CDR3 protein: CASHTSSIIHANTGELFF